A single sample is the source of the 21 T cell receptor beta chains below, sequenced in a study of blood T cell repertoires in COVID-19 (TCRdb year 2020). Library method: the immunoSEQ multiplex PCR assay. Not all clones reach the TCRdb copy of this immuneACCESS table, which keeps in-frame sequences only. Checked studies attribute under half of the gap to unresolved V genes and leave the rest unexplained. This sample holds a few hundred thousand clones; roughly 86% were observed only once. Clones ranked in the top ten supply approximately 1% of the sample. The sample was PBMCs or T cells enriched from blood (not recorded which). Receptors originate from a young woman who had recovered from COVID-19.

The chain is built from TRBV7-9 and TRBJ2-3; 13 bases map to TRBD2. This CDR3 comprises 18 residues. Germline-derived CDR1 and CDR2 are SEHNR and FQNEAQ (reference sequence). V trimming: 5 bases; J trimming: 5 bases; junction bases outside the gene matches: 13. The CDR3 reads CASSTSGTSGTSGDTQYF. The CDR3 DNA reads TGTGCCAGCAGCACATCCGGGACTAGCGGGACATCTGGAGATACGCAGTATTTT.

The chain is built from TRBV2 and TRBJ1-4; 8 bases match TRBD1. Germline loops: CDR1 SNHLY, CDR2 FYNNEI. J lost 7 bases, V lost 6 bases, and 10 bases had no gene match. This CDR3 comprises 15 residues. This chain's CDR3 is CASRLRQGMVEKLFF. CDR3 in DNA: TGTGCCAGCAGGCTGCGACAGGGGATGGTTGAAAAACTGTTTTTT.

This clone was seen only once. The chain employs TRBV28 and TRBJ2-5, with TRBD1 matching 9 bases. Losses at the gene ends were 3 bases for V and 4 bases for J; bases not matched to a gene: 6. The CDR3 is 15 residues long. Germline lookup yields CDR1 MDHEN and CDR2 SYDVKM. The CDR3 nucleotides are TGTGCCAGCAGTTTCAGGACAGGGGCGACAGAGACCCAGTACTTC. Amino acids: CASSFRTGATETQYF.

The chain carries TRBV12-3 or TRBV12-4 and TRBJ2-3; D remains ambiguous. V shed 7 bases and J shed 3 bases, with 5 bases lying between them. The CDR3 runs to 11 residues. CDR3: CASTPTDTQYF. The CDR3 bases are TGTGCCAGCACCCCAACAGATACGCAGTATTTT.

The rearrangement uses TRBV27 and TRBJ1-4, with 11 bases aligning to TRBD1. CDR1 is MNHEY, CDR2 SMNVEV, per germline (reference sequence). The CDR3 covers 16 residues. V trimming: 6 bases; J trimming: 5 bases; junction bases outside the gene matches: 8. The chain's CDR3 is CASSPGTGGRNEKLFF. Here the CDR3 DNA reads TGTGCCAGCAGCCCAGGGACAGGGGGACGAAATGAAAAACTGTTTTTT.

The chain recombines TRBV29-1 with TRBJ1-1, with D maybe TRBD1 (5 bases). Trimming stripped 4 bases from V and 6 bases from J, with 15 bases between. The CDR3 loop spans 13 amino acids. CDR1 SQVTM and CDR2 ANQGSEA come from the germline V gene. CDR3 DNA: TGCAGCGTTGTAGGGCAGGGATTCGCTGAAGCTTTCTTT. Encoded protein: CSVVGQGFAEAFF.

The rearrangement joins TRBV7-2 to TRBJ2-7; 7 bases line up with TRBD2. This CDR3 is 14 amino acids long. CDR1 and CDR2 (germline): SGHTA, FQGNSA. With 1 base clipped from V and 3 bases from J, the junction kept 3 bases outside the gene matches. CDR3 in DNA: TGTGCCAGCAGCTTAGAGCGGGAAAGCTACGAGCAGTACTTC. It encodes CASSLERESYEQYF.

A single count supports this clone. The V gene is TRBV11-2, the J gene TRBJ1-1; D possibly corresponds to TRBD1 (5 bases). Germline lookup yields CDR1 SGHAT and CDR2 FQNNGV. V lost 5 bases, J lost 10 bases, and 20 bases lay in between. The CDR3 runs 14 residues. The CDR3 DNA follows: TGTGCCAGCAGCACAATCAGGCACAAGCAGGGAGCTTTCTTT. This gives the protein CASSTIRHKQGAFF. The variable domain in full, completed from reference TRBV11-2 and TRBJ1-1, reads EAGVAQSPRYKIIEKRQSVAFWCNPISGHATLYWYQQILGQGPKLLIQFQNNGVVDDSQLPKDRFSAERLKGVDSTLKIQPAKLEDSAVYLCASSTIRHKQGAFFGQGTRLTVV.

The rearrangement joins TRBV6-5 to TRBJ1-3, with D unclear. CDR1 and CDR2 from the germline V gene are MNHEY and SVGAGI. The CDR3 is 14 residues long. Trimming shortened V by 8 bases and J by 2 bases, and 13 bases separated the two germline ends. This CDR3 is CASSIGGTGNTIYF. The CDR3 coding sequence is TGTGCCAGCTCGATAGGCGGTACTGGAAACACCATATATTTT.

The rearrangement links TRBV21-1 to TRBJ2-5; TRBD1, as called in the table, went unchecked against the DNA. TRBV21-1 is reported as a pseudogene. This CDR3 comprises 14 residues. The CDR3 region is CASRRTGDQETQYF. The CDR3, as DNA: TGTGCCAGCAGGCGGACAGGGGATCAAGAGACCCAGTACTTC.

This sequence joins TRBV29-1 and TRBJ1-2, with D possibly being TRBD1 (6 bases). The CDR3 has 15 residues. The germline V and J ends were trimmed by 5 bases and 4 bases, with 20 bases remaining between them. Germline CDR1 reads SQVTM; CDR2 reads ANQGSEA. The CDR3 nucleotides are TGCAGCGTTTGGCCCACGGTCGAGGACAGCTATGGCTACACCTTC. The encoded protein is CSVWPTVEDSYGYTF.

V and J are TRBV7-9 and TRBJ2-7, with D uncertain. Germline values: CDR1 SEHNR, CDR2 FQNEAQ (reference sequence). Trimming removed 4 bases at V and 0 bases at J, with 4 bases between. The CDR3 covers 12 residues. The CDR3 DNA follows: TGTGCCAGCAGCTCGTTCTCCTACGAGCAGTACTTC. Its translation: CASSSFSYEQYF. Full variable domain (remainder filled in from reference TRBV7-9 and TRBJ2-7): DTGVSQNPRHKITKRGQNVTFRCDPISEHNRLYWYRQTLGQGPEFLTYFQNEAQLEKSRLLSDRFSAERPKGSFSTLEIQRTEQGDSAMYLCASSSFSYEQYFGPGTRLTVT.

This rearrangement joins TRBV12-2 to TRBJ2-3; TRBD2, the table's D call, lacks a check against the DNA. TRBV12-2 is described as a pseudogene. This CDR3 is built from 18 residues. CDR3 in amino acids: CASRLVLRWTSSTDTQYF. Here the CDR3 DNA reads TGTGCAAGTCGCTTAGTCCTCAGATGGACTAGCAGCACAGATACGCAGTATTTT.

The count of this clone is one. V gene TRBV9 combines with J gene TRBJ2-6; 7 nucleotides line up with TRBD1. The CDR3 runs to 18 residues. The V gene end was trimmed by 3 bases and the J gene end by 0 bases; junction bases not matched to a gene: 9. From germline, CDR1 is SGDLS and CDR2 YYNGEE. CDR3 DNA sequence: TGTGCCAGCAGCGCTCCCGGGACAGCCTCCTCTGGGGCCAACGTCCTGACTTTC. Translation gives CASSAPGTASSGANVLTF.

The chain has TRBV14 and TRBJ2-1, with 9 bases identical to TRBD2. The CDR3 contains 15 residues. CDR1 is SGHDN and CDR2 is FVKESK in the germline V gene. V was pared by 0 bases and J by 8 bases, with 5 bases of the junction left unmatched. CDR3 nucleotides: TGTGCCAGCAGCCAAGAAGCGGGGGGCCTCGATGAGCAGTTCTTC. Protein product: CASSQEAGGLDEQFF.

The rearrangement links TRBV15 to TRBJ2-7, with a possible D match to TRBD1 (6 bases). In germline, CDR1 is LNHNV, CDR2 YYDKDF (reference sequence). V was cut by 4 bases and J by 2 bases, with 9 bases left in between. This CDR3 is built from 13 residues. Here the CDR3 reads CATSTWTAYEQYF. In DNA, the CDR3 is TGTGCCACCAGCACGTGGACAGCCTACGAGCAGTACTTC. The full variable domain, rest sourced from reference TRBV15 and TRBJ2-7, is DAMVIQNPRYQVTQFGKPVTLSCSQTLNHNVMYWYQQKSSQAPKLLFHYYDKDFNNEADTPDNFQSRRPNTSFCFLDIRSPGLGDTAMYLCATSTWTAYEQYFGPGTRLTVT.

The chain links TRBV30 to TRBJ2-7; the match to TRBD2 covers 13 bases. J was trimmed by 5 bases and V by 0 bases; bases with no gene match: 16. Germline V CDR1 and CDR2: GTSNPN, SVGIG (reference sequence). The CDR3 runs to 19 residues. The CDR3 reads CAWSVHRGTSGKLRDEQYF. DNA for the CDR3: TGTGCCTGGAGTGTACACAGGGGGACTAGCGGGAAGTTGAGGGACGAGCAGTACTTC. The complete variable domain, with remaining parts taken from reference TRBV30 and TRBJ2-7, reads SQTIHQWPATLVQPVGSPLSLECTVEGTSNPNLYWYRQAAGRGLQLLFYSVGIGQISSEVPQNLSASRPQDRQFILSSKKLLLSDSGFYLCAWSVHRGTSGKLRDEQYFGPGTRLTVT.

The chain is built from TRBV10-3 and TRBJ1-2; weak D call: TRBD1 (5 bases). CDR3 length equals 18 residues. The V gene lost 7 bases and the J gene lost 8 bases, with 32 bases spanning the gap. Germline V gene lookup returns CDR1 ENHRY and CDR2 SYGVKD. The CDR3 here is CAIMAGTPIALHPSGYTF. The CDR3 nucleotides read TGTGCCATCATGGCTGGGACTCCCATAGCCCTCCACCCCAGCGGCTACACCTTC.

The chain recombines TRBV2 with TRBJ2-7; 9 bases map to TRBD1. The CDR3 covers 14 residues. Germline V gives CDR1 SNHLY, CDR2 FYNNEI. J gave up 1 base and V 4 bases, and 2 bases lay outside the gene matches. Here the CDR3 reads CASSVGTGSYEQYF. The DNA of the CDR3 is TGTGCCAGCAGTGTAGGGACAGGGTCCTACGAGCAGTACTTC.

This clone has a handful of counts. The chain is built from TRBV29-1 and TRBJ1-1; D uncertain. The CDR3 sequence is 12 residues long. V lost 3 bases, J lost 4 bases, and 9 bases lay in between. CDR1 and CDR2 from the germline V gene are SQVTM and ANQGSEA. CDR3 protein: CSVDRSPTEAFF. CDR3 bases: TGCAGCGTTGACAGGTCCCCCACTGAAGCTTTCTTT.

The CDR3 DNA reads TGTGCCAGCAGCGCCCGGAACACCGGGGAGCTGTTTTTT. This translates into CASSARNTGELFF. The chain combines TRBV9 with TRBJ2-2; D is unresolved. Trimming removed 3 bases from V and 1 base from J, with 4 bases in between. CDR1 is SGDLS, CDR2 YYNGEE, per germline. This CDR3 spans 13 amino acids.